This is a list of T cell receptor beta chains from one sample in a study of T cell responses to AZD1222 COVID-19 vaccine. TCRdb's copy holds only in-frame clones and misses some; the assay was immunoSEQ multiplex PCR. The top ten clones hold about 2.8% of a sample with roughly 180,000 clones, 87% of them seen once. The specimen was peripheral blood, collected on day 0 of AZD1222 vaccination. All receptors derive from an adult in good health. Each CDR3 is given with its conserved first and last residue. D genes are given only for firm matches. Only some rows state a clone size, as once, few, many or a class for expanded clones.

>TRBV19|.|once|TRBJ1-4
CASSILTAEKLFF
TGTGCCAGTAGTATTTTGACAGCCGAAAAACTGTTTTTT
>TRBV27|.|.|TRBJ2-1
CASSVSRGGEQFF
TGTGCCAGCAGTGTATCACGGGGTGGTGAGCAGTTCTTC
>TRBV19|.|.|TRBJ2-1
CASTRAAWGSYNEQFF
TGTGCCAGTACCAGGGCGGCCTGGGGCTCCTACAATGAGCAGTTCTTC
>TRBV7-9|TRBD2|.|TRBJ2-7
CASSYPASGNYEQYF
TGTGCCAGCAGCTATCCGGCTAGCGGGAACTACGAGCAGTACTTC
>TRBV2|TRBD1|few|TRBJ1-1
CASSGTGGFTEAFF
TGTGCCAGCAGTGGGACAGGGGGGTTCACTGAAGCTTTCTTT
>TRBV6-5|.|.|TRBJ2-3
CASSYSSGTDTQYF
TGTGCCAGCAGTTACTCTAGCGGCACAGATACGCAGTATTTT
>TRBV5-1|TRBD1|.|TRBJ2-1
CASSPGQGAWNEQFF
TGCGCCAGCAGCCCGGGACAGGGGGCGTGGAATGAGCAGTTCTTC
>TRBV28|TRBD1|.|TRBJ2-7
CATDGDRGISYEQYF
TGTGCCACCGATGGGGACAGGGGGATCTCCTACGAGCAGTACTTC
>TRBV5-1|TRBD2|.|TRBJ2-5
CASSPSGSPQETQYF
TGCGCCAGCAGTCCAAGCGGGAGCCCCCAAGAGACCCAGTACTTC
>TRBV6-5|.|once|TRBJ2-1
CASTRRATVFEQFF
TGTGCCAGCACCCGCCGGGCTACGGTTTTTGAGCAGTTCTTC
>TRBV12-3/TRBV12-4|.|.|TRBJ2-3
CASSLPPDTQYF
TGTGCCAGCAGTTTGCCGCCCGATACGCAGTATTTT
>TRBV2|.|.|TRBJ2-7
CASSEGRAGPYEQYF
TGTGCCAGCAGTGAAGGGCGAGCAGGACCCTACGAGCAGTACTTC
>TRBV19|.|once|TRBJ2-1
CASSIQGSVINEQFF
TGTGCCAGTAGTATTCAGGGATCAGTAATCAATGAGCAGTTCTTC
>TRBV6-5|TRBD1|.|TRBJ1-2
CASSLLGQGNYGYTF
TGTGCCAGCAGTCTCTTGGGACAGGGGAACTATGGCTACACCTTC
>TRBV25-1|.|.|TRBJ1-4
CASRKTATNEKLFF
TGTGCCAGCAGGAAGACAGCAACTAATGAAAAACTGTTTTTT